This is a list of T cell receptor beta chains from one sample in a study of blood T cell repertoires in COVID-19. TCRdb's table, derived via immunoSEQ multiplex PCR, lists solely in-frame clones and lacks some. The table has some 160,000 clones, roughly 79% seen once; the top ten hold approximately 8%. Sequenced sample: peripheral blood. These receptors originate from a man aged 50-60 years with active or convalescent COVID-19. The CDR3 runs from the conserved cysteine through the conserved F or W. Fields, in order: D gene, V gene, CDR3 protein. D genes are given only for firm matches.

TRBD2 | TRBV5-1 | CASSLDSGRALDTQYF
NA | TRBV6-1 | CASSESKVRPNQPQHF
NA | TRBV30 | CAWNREGNQPQHF
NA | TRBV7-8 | CASSLVIRASTDTQYF
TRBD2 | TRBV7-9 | CAAGGVAGSYEQYF
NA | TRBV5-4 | CASRVSSYNEQFF
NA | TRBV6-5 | CASSLETGGYTF
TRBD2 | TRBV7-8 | CASSPRVGRTDTQYF
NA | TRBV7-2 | CASSRPGARYEQYF
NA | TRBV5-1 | CASSPDRGSGNTIYF
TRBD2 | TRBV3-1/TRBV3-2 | CASSQGFQRERQFF
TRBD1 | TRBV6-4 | CASSQGANYNEQFF
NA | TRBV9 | CASSVGEGVSYEQYF
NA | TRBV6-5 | CASSLRQGGTDTQYF
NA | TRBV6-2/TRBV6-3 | CASSPNWASSQFF
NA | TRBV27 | CASSPSVFYMNTEAFF
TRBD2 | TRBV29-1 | CSVEDRGLAGVGEQFF
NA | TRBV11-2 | CASSLGAVVSEGNEQFF
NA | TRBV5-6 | CASSLGTRAYEQYF
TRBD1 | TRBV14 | CASSPTVTQGAFRTEAFF
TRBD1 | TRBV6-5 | CASSYSRDRDQETQYF
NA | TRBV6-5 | CASRLQGGETQYF
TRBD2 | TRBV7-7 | CASSYGSGSGETQYF
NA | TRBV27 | CASSRLPNSPKEQFF
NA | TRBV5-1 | CASSSRGDSPLHF
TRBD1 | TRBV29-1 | CSVTGTGNEKLFF
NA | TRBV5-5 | CASSIGQIMDYTF
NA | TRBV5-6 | CASSVGQGPYNSPLHF
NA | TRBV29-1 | CSVRAYQETQYF
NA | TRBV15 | CATSRVRNEQFF
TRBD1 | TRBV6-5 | CASSYAGTGSEKLFF
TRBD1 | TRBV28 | CASIPWTGEENQPQHF
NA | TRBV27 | CASSSWGDNEKLFF
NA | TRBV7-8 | CASSLVERGRLLVGQPQHF
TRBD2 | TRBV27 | CASSFTAGGGEQYF
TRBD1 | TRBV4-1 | CASSQAGQGLGGYTF
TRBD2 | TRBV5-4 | CASSSSPGTRIEQYF
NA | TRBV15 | CATSRGGSSYEQYF
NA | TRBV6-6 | CASKLRGNQPQHF
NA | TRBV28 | CASSTSTGSGYGYTF
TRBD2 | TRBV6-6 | CASRPGLAGGGYEQYF
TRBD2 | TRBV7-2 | CASSLANPGLAGAGETQYF
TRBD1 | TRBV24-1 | CATSNLGGDRGLGYGYTF
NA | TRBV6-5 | CASRLSGTDTQYF
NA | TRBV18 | CASSPRDSLNSPLHF